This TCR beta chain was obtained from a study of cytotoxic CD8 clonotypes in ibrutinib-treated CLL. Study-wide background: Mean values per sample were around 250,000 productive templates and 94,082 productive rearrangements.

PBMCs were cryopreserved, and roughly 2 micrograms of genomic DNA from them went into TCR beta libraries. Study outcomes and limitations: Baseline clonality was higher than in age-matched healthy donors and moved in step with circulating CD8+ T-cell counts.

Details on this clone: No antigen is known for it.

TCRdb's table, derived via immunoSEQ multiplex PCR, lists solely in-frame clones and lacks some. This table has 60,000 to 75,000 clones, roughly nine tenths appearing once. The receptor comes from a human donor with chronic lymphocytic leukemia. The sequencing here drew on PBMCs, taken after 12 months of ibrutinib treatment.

The CDR3, as DNA: TGCGCCAGCAGATTCAGAGAAGGGGCGACTGAAGCTTTCTTT. Amino acids: CASRFREGATEAFF. V gene TRBV5-1 combines with J gene TRBJ1-1, with D possibly matching TRBD1 (5 bases). The CDR3 runs to 14 residues. The V gene lost 5 bases and the J gene lost 5 bases, with 16 bases spanning the gap. CDR1 SGHRS and CDR2 YFSETQ come from the germline V gene.